The 29 T cell receptor beta chains given below trace back to one sample, sequenced in a study of T cell responses to AZD1222 COVID-19 vaccine. The data were produced by immunoSEQ multiplex PCR, yet TCRdb's version contains in-frame clones alone and is incomplete. The sample lists roughly 110,000 clones; about 83% were seen once. Sequenced material: peripheral blood, taken on day 0 of AZD1222 vaccination. Receptors were obtained from an adult in good health.

The gene calls are TRBV30 and TRBJ1-5; maybe TRBD1 (5 bases). Germline loops: CDR1 GTSNPN, CDR2 SVGIG (reference sequence). The CDR3 is 14 amino acids. V was shortened by 4 bases and J by 4 bases, with 14 bases between the two germline ends. CDR3 sequence reads: CAWTQSGRNQPQHF. The CDR3, as DNA: TGTGCCTGGACCCAATCGGGACGGAATCAGCCCCAGCATTTT.

The chain joins TRBV7-2 to TRBJ2-3; D possibly corresponds to TRBD1 (5 bases). The V and J ends lost 2 bases and 6 bases respectively, with 9 bases between them. Germline CDR1 reads SGHTA; CDR2 reads FQGNSA. The CDR3 extends over 13 amino acids. CDR3 loop: CASSLNRGDTQYF. The CDR3 nucleotides are TGTGCCAGCAGCTTAAATAGGGGTGATACGCAGTATTTT.

This chain connects TRBV3-1 (or the pseudogene TRBV3-2) to TRBJ2-7; D is possibly TRBD2 (5 bases). In germline, CDR1 is LGHDT, CDR2 YNNKEL (reference sequence). The CDR3 has 14 residues. Trimming left V 1 base short and J 2 bases short, with 9 bases between. CDR3 sequence: CASSQGGSPYEQYF. Here the CDR3 DNA reads TGTGCCAGCAGCCAAGGAGGGTCTCCCTACGAGCAGTACTTC.

The chain employs TRBV10-3 and TRBJ1-4; perhaps TRBD1 as D (5 bases). The length of the CDR3 is 15 residues. Deletions cut 3 bases from V and 6 bases from J, with 14 bases between. Looked up from germline, CDR1 is ENHRY and CDR2 is SYGVKD. The CDR3 region is CAISEMGPQDEKLFF. The CDR3 DNA is TGTGCCATCAGTGAAATGGGACCGCAAGATGAAAAACTGTTTTTT.

The rearrangement joins TRBV5-4 to TRBJ2-3; unclear D gene. V was clipped by 0 bases and J by 0 bases, with 5 bases between them. In germline, CDR1 is SGHNT, CDR2 YYREEE (reference sequence). CDR3 length equals 14 residues. The CDR3 DNA follows: TGTGCCAGCAGCTTGGAACGGAGCACAGATACGCAGTATTTT. It translates to CASSLERSTDTQYF.

The chain carries TRBV6-1 and TRBJ2-3; TRBD2 agrees at 9 bases. With 3 bases clipped from V and 7 bases from J, the junction kept 5 bases outside the gene matches. CDR3 length equals 14 residues. Germline V CDR1 and CDR2: MNHNS, SASEGT. CDR3 sequence: CASSDGTSINTQYF. CDR3 nucleotide sequence: TGTGCCAGCAGTGACGGGACTAGCATTAATACGCAGTATTTT.

The gene calls are TRBV9 and TRBJ1-4; D possibly corresponds to TRBD1 (5 bases). The CDR3 contains 14 residues. The germline CDR1 and CDR2 sequences are SGDLS and YYNGEE. Trimming took 4 bases from V and 7 from J, leaving 14 bases between them. The CDR3 nucleotides are TGTGCCAGCAGCCGCCCGGGGGATCGTGAAAAACTGTTTTTT. Encoded protein: CASSRPGDREKLFF. Variable domain in full (rest from reference TRBV9 and TRBJ1-4): DSGVTQTPKHLITATGQRVTLRCSPRSGDLSVYWYQQSLDQGLQFLIQYYNGEERAKGNILERFSAQQFPDLHSELNLSSLELGDSALYFCASSRPGDREKLFFGSGTQLSVL.

The chain joins TRBV3-1 (or the pseudogene TRBV3-2) to TRBJ2-4, with no clear D. The CDR3 runs 13 residues. CDR1 is LGHDT, CDR2 YNNKEL, per germline (reference sequence). V shed 1 base and J shed 1 base, with 2 bases lying between them. The CDR3 DNA reads TGTGCCAGCAGCCAAGGGGCCAAAAACATTCAGTACTTC. Amino acids: CASSQGAKNIQYF.

The V and J genes are TRBV18 and TRBJ1-4; D not resolved. The CDR3 loop spans 14 amino acids. Germline CDR1 reads KGHSH; CDR2 reads LQKENI. Trimming removed 6 bases at V and 0 bases at J, with 8 bases between. The DNA of the CDR3 is TGTGCCAGCTCCCAGCAAACAACTAATGAAAAACTGTTTTTT. It specifies CASSQQTTNEKLFF.

Comments on this clone: The same CDR3 arises from other DNA sequences in this sample as well. This chain uses TRBV6-2 or TRBV6-3 with TRBJ2-7; D is unresolved. Germline CDR1 reads MNHEY; CDR2 reads SVGEGT. The CDR3 covers 12 residues. The V gene lost 2 bases and the J gene lost 7 bases, with 9 bases spanning the gap. The CDR3 DNA reads as TGTGCCAGCAGTTACGGGGTAAGGGAGCAGTACTTC. Translated: CASSYGVREQYF.

The chain employs TRBV6-4 and TRBJ1-5; D is undetermined. This CDR3 comprises 13 residues. Germline V lookup: CDR1 MRHNA, CDR2 SNTAGT. Trimming stripped 9 bases from V and 0 bases from J, with 9 bases between. The CDR3 reads CASSSGSNQPQHF. The CDR3 DNA reads TGTGCCAGTTCTTCCGGTAGCAATCAGCCCCAGCATTTT.

The gene calls are TRBV5-4 and TRBJ2-4; unclear D gene. Germline V gives CDR1 SGHNT, CDR2 YYREEE (reference sequence). V was cut by 3 bases and J by 2 bases, with 27 bases left in between. The length of the CDR3 is 20 residues. The CDR3: CASSSGPRGGGVQSKNIQYF. For the CDR3, the DNA is TGTGCCAGCAGCTCAGGACCGCGTGGCGGTGGGGTTCAGTCCAAAAACATTCAGTACTTC.

The rearrangement joins TRBV7-2 to TRBJ2-7, with D unresolved. The CDR3 is made up of 12 amino acids. CDR1 SGHTA and CDR2 FQGNSA come from the germline V gene. The ends were cut back, 0 bases at V and 4 bases at J, with 4 bases in the middle. This CDR3 reads CASSLARYEQYF. CDR3 bases: TGTGCCAGCAGCTTAGCTAGGTACGAGCAGTACTTC.

The chain has TRBV3-1 (or the pseudogene TRBV3-2) and TRBJ1-6, with 9 bases aligning to TRBD1. CDR3 size: 15 residues. Per the germline V gene, CDR1 is LGHDT and CDR2 is YNNKEL (reference sequence). V shed 4 bases, J shed 7 bases, and the junction held 5 bases outside the gene matches. This chain's CDR3 is CASSLSDRGNSPLHF. CDR3 nucleotides: TGTGCCAGCAGCCTATCGGACAGGGGCAATTCACCCCTCCACTTT.

V usage is TRBV11-2 and J usage is TRBJ2-7, with D possibly matching TRBD2 (5 bases). Trimming took 1 base from V and 7 from J, leaving 14 bases between them. Germline assignment: CDR1 SGHAT and CDR2 FQNNGV. The CDR3 has 14 residues. The CDR3 reads CASSLGVLAEEQYF. CDR3 bases: TGTGCCAGCAGCTTAGGGGTCCTAGCAGAAGAGCAGTACTTC.

V gene TRBV7-8 combines with J gene TRBJ1-1, with 9 positions matching TRBD1. Germline V gene sequence: CDR1 SGHVS, CDR2 FQNEAQ. The CDR3 has 13 residues. V lost 5 bases and J lost 3; bases outside the gene matches: 1. The CDR3 reads CASSRDRDTEAFF. CDR3 in DNA: TGTGCCAGCAGCAGGGACAGGGACACTGAAGCTTTCTTT. Supplemented by reference TRBV7-8 and TRBJ1-1, the full variable domain reads GAGVSQSPRYKVAKRGQDVALRCDPISGHVSLFWYQQALGQGPEFLTYFQNEAQLDKSGLPSDRFFAERPEGSVSTLKIQRTQQEDSAVYLCASSRDRDTEAFFGQGTRLTVV.

This rearrangement joins TRBV7-9 to TRBJ1-5; D call uncertain. This CDR3 has 15 residues. CDR1 is SEHNR and CDR2 is FQNEAQ in the germline V gene (reference sequence). Trimming took off 3 bases at V and 0 bases at J, with 9 bases between the two ends. This chain's CDR3 is CASSFGEYSNQPQHF. The DNA for the CDR3 is TGTGCCAGCAGCTTCGGGGAGTATAGCAATCAGCCCCAGCATTTT. Drawing the rest from reference TRBV7-9 and TRBJ1-5, the complete variable domain is DTGVSQNPRHKITKRGQNVTFRCDPISEHNRLYWYRQTLGQGPEFLTYFQNEAQLEKSRLLSDRFSAERPKGSFSTLEIQRTEQGDSAMYLCASSFGEYSNQPQHFGDGTRLSIL.

The genes are TRBV19 and TRBJ1-5; D call uncertain. The CDR3 contains 13 residues. V lost 6 bases to trimming and J lost 7 bases, with 13 bases between them. The V gene's germline CDR1 is LNHDA and CDR2 SQIVND (reference sequence). The DNA of the CDR3 is TGTGCCAGTAGCCATATCCCCCCGCAGCCCCAGCATTTT. Its translation is CASSHIPPQPQHF.

CDR3 loop: CASSPKEVGTYEQYF. In DNA, the CDR3 is TGTGCCAGCTCACCAAAGGAAGTGGGAACCTACGAGCAGTACTTC. The chain has TRBV18 and TRBJ2-7; D gene unclear. V was cut by 2 bases and J by 2 bases, with 13 bases left in between. The CDR3 loop spans 15 amino acids. The germline V gene encodes CDR1 KGHSH and CDR2 LQKENI.

This clone was picked up a small number of times. The V call is TRBV19, the J call TRBJ1-1, with 7 bases aligning to TRBD1. Germline V gene sequence: CDR1 LNHDA, CDR2 SQIVND (reference sequence). V lost 4 bases to trimming and J lost 4 bases; unmatched junction nucleotides: 9. The CDR3 covers 15 residues. The CDR3, as DNA: TGTGCCAGTAGTAAAGGGGGGCCAGGGGGCACTGAAGCTTTCTTT. As protein: CASSKGGPGGTEAFF.

The chain joins TRBV11-2 to TRBJ2-3; tentative D call: TRBD2 (5 bases). The CDR3 runs to 15 residues. Deletions cut 5 bases from V and 0 bases from J, with 12 bases between. CDR1 and CDR2 (germline): SGHAT, FQNNGV. Here the CDR3 DNA reads TGTGCCAGCAGCACTTCTGGCGGGAGCACAGATACGCAGTATTTT. Translated, it gives CASSTSGGSTDTQYF.

This rearrangement joins TRBV9 to TRBJ2-2; weak D call: TRBD2 (7 bases). V was cut by 2 bases and J by 1 base, with 18 bases left in between. CDR1 is SGDLS and CDR2 is YYNGEE in the germline V gene. The CDR3 spans 18 residues. The CDR3 nucleotides read TGTGCCAGCAGCGTTGGGGGGGCTACCCCCCTGAACACCGGGGAGCTGTTTTTT. Residues: CASSVGGATPLNTGELFF.

This chain joins TRBV19 and TRBJ2-1, with 10 bases identical to TRBD2. J gave up 7 bases and V 7 bases, and 10 bases lay outside the gene matches. Germline V gives CDR1 LNHDA, CDR2 SQIVND (reference sequence). The CDR3 runs to 15 residues. CDR3 bases: TGTGCCAGTACGCCGGCTAGCGGGAGCGTTAATGAGCAGTTCTTC. It translates to CASTPASGSVNEQFF.

The chain joins TRBV28 to TRBJ1-2; D is uncertain. CDR3 length equals 14 residues. The germline V gene has CDR1 MDHEN and CDR2 SYDVKM. With 2 bases removed from V and 8 bases from J, the gap between germline ends came to 15 bases. CDR3 protein: CASSLLTGGEGYTF. The CDR3 DNA reads as TGTGCCAGCAGTTTACTTACGGGAGGAGAAGGCTACACCTTC.

J is TRBJ2-7 and V is TRBV4-2, with D tentatively TRBD1 (6 bases). Germline values: CDR1 LGHNA, CDR2 YNFKEQ. The CDR3 is 14 residues long. Trimming cost V 0 bases and J 2 bases, with 8 bases left between them. CDR3 in amino acids: CASSQDPGAYEQYF. The CDR3 DNA reads as TGTGCCAGCAGCCAAGACCCAGGGGCCTACGAGCAGTACTTC.

In DNA, the CDR3 is TGTGCCAGTAGCCCCTACGGGACAGAGGGCAATCAGCCCCAGCATTTT. Residues: CASSPYGTEGNQPQHF. The chain carries TRBV19 and TRBJ1-5, with 7 bases aligning to TRBD1. Germline CDR1 LNHDA, CDR2 SQIVND (reference sequence). The J segment lost 2 bases and the V segment lost 6 bases, leaving 10 bases of the junction unmatched. The CDR3 runs to 16 residues.

The V call is TRBV7-8, the J call TRBJ1-2; 8 bases map to TRBD1. In germline, CDR1 is SGHVS, CDR2 FQNEAQ. CDR3 length: 16 amino acids. The trim removed 0 bases at V and 4 bases at J, leaving 7 bases unmatched. The CDR3, as DNA: TGTGCCAGCAGCTTAGCGCGGTGGGGACAGGCCTATGGCTACACCTTC. It is translated as CASSLARWGQAYGYTF.

The chain carries TRBV24-1 and TRBJ2-2, with 11 bases that match TRBD1. V lost 6 bases to trimming and J lost 4 bases; unmatched junction nucleotides: 3. The CDR3 totals 15 residues. Germline CDR1 and CDR2: KGHDR and SFDVKD. CDR3 residues: CATSRTGGSTGELFF. The DNA for the CDR3 is TGTGCCACCAGTCGGACAGGGGGCAGCACCGGGGAGCTGTTTTTT.

This chain uses TRBV7-2 with TRBJ1-2; 11 nucleotides agree with TRBD1. Germline CDR1 is SGHTA and CDR2 is FQGNSA. This CDR3 has 18 amino acids. V dropped 1 base and J dropped 4; count of bases not matched to a gene: 11. The CDR3 reads CASSLVTWGQGVGYGYTF. CDR3 in DNA: TGTGCCAGCAGCTTAGTGACGTGGGGACAGGGGGTTGGCTATGGCTACACCTTC.